The 24 T cell receptor beta chains reported below all come from one sample, sequenced in a study of T cell repertoires in cytomegalovirus infection. Via MiXCR, TCRdb re-called the reads, giving one row per CDR3 protein. The table records some 680,000 distinct CDR3 sequences, less than 40% of them present only once. The sample consisted of PBMCs. The receptors shown here come from a human donor in good health (CMV status not recorded). Some clones in this sample may be carry-over from other donors' samples.

There are a few counts of this clonotype. Relative to the germline gene, one junction end is altered; a read error may explain this. The V and J genes are TRBV7-2 and TRBJ1-2; 10 bases align to TRBD1. The CDR3 loop spans 15 amino acids. Per germline, CDR1 SGHTA and CDR2 FQGNSA. The CDR3 loop reads CANSLGEGQGDGYTF. CDR3 nucleotides: TGTGCCAACAGCTTAGGTGAAGGACAGGGGGATGGCTACACCTTC.

The rearrangement links TRBV6-2 or TRBV6-3 to TRBJ2-1; D is perhaps TRBD1 (5 bases). Trimming removed 4 bases from V and 0 bases from J, with 13 bases in between. CDR1 is MNHEY and CDR2 is SVGEGT in the germline V gene. The CDR3 is made up of 16 amino acids. The CDR3 sequence: CASSWSAGPSYNEQFF. The CDR3 coding sequence is TGTGCCAGCAGTTGGTCGGCAGGGCCCTCCTACAATGAGCAGTTCTTC.

V usage is TRBV4-1 and J usage is TRBJ2-7; TRBD2 agrees at 9 bases. Per the germline V gene, CDR1 is MGHRA and CDR2 is YSYEKL. The CDR3 spans 16 residues. Trimming cost V 0 bases and J 2 bases; bases outside gene matches: 5. CDR3 nucleotide sequence: TGCGCCAGCAGCCAAGATTTTAGCGGGAGTGCCTACGAGCAGTACTTC. Residues: CASSQDFSGSAYEQYF.

Of note for this clonotype: A single base separates this from a much larger clone, so it may be a read error. This rearrangement joins TRBV7-2 to TRBJ2-5, with 11 bases that match TRBD2. CDR1 and CDR2 (germline): SGHTA, FQGNSA. The CDR3 is made up of 15 amino acids. In nucleotides, the CDR3 is TGTGCCTGCAGCTATAGCGGGAGGGGTGAAGAGACCCAGTACTTC. Its protein product is CACSYSGRGEETQYF.

This clonotype was counted at least ten times. J is TRBJ2-1 and V is TRBV29-1; no reliable D call. V dropped 4 bases and J dropped 9 bases, with 10 bases sitting between them. Germline V CDR1 and CDR2: SQVTM, ANQGSEA. The CDR3 has 11 amino acids. The CDR3 protein is CSVARYGEQFF. In DNA, the CDR3 is TGCAGCGTTGCGCGCTATGGTGAGCAGTTCTTC.

This clonotype occurred a few times. The chain employs TRBV2 and TRBJ2-7; tentatively, D is TRBD1 or TRBD2 (5 bases each). This CDR3 spans 13 amino acids. From germline, CDR1 is SNHLY and CDR2 FYNNEI. V was clipped by 11 bases and J by 6 bases, with 20 bases between them. For the CDR3, the DNA is TGTGCCGTTCTGGCAGGGAGTGGGTCCGAGCAGTACTTC. Amino acid sequence: CAVLAGSGSEQYF.

This sequence joins TRBV28 and TRBJ1-1, with D possibly TRBD1 on 6 matching bases. The CDR3 runs to 15 residues. The V end was cut by 4 bases, the J end by 10 bases, with 22 bases between. CDR1 is MDHEN, CDR2 SYDVKM, per germline. In DNA, the CDR3 is TGTGCCAGCAGTTCCAATCCCGAGGGGGGCGTGAGAGCTTTCTTT. Translated: CASSSNPEGGVRAFF.

V and J are TRBV5-4 and TRBJ2-2; D is perhaps TRBD1 (6 bases). CDR1 SGHNT and CDR2 YYREEE come from the germline V gene (reference sequence). V lost 4 bases, J lost 6 bases, and 13 bases lay in between. The CDR3 loop spans 14 amino acids. CDR3 nucleotides: TGTGCCAGCAGCGTGGACAGACTCCCCGGGGAGCTGTTTTTT. Translating it yields CASSVDRLPGELFF.

The chain couples TRBV7-9 to TRBJ1-1; D is ambiguous. The V gene's germline CDR1 is SEHNR and CDR2 FQNEAQ (reference sequence). V lost 7 bases to trimming and J lost 3 bases, with 6 bases between them. CDR3 length equals 11 residues. CDR3 amino acids: CASTPHTEAFF. DNA of the CDR3: TGTGCCAGCACCCCGCACACTGAAGCTTTCTTT.

Worth noting for this clonotype: The missing conserved phenylalanine or tryptophan at the end of this CDR3 makes a read error likely. V and J are TRBV19 and TRBJ1-5; 10 nucleotides match TRBD1. The CDR3 sequence is 14 residues long. Per the germline V gene, CDR1 is LNHDA and CDR2 is SQIVND (reference sequence). V was clipped by 6 bases and J by 5 bases; unmatched bases: 4. CDR3 sequence (DNA): TGTGCCAGTAGACCGGGACAGGGGTATCAGCCCCAGCATTTG. Translating it yields CASRPGQGYQPQHL.

This clonotype was seen a single time. Compared with germline, one end of the junction differs, possibly owing to a read error. V is TRBV19 and J is TRBJ1-1; D not resolved. This CDR3 is built from 14 residues. CDR1 is LNHDA and CDR2 is SQIVND in the germline V gene (reference sequence). Written as DNA, the CDR3 is TGTGCCATTACCACCACGAGCCCAGGTCCGGAAGATTTCTTT. Residues: CAITTTSPGPEDFF.

The chain is built from TRBV28 and TRBJ2-3, with D perhaps assigned TRBD1 or TRBD2 (5 bases each). V gave up 4 bases and J gave up 5 bases, with 10 bases separating them. Germline CDR1 and CDR2: MDHEN and SYDVKM. The CDR3 extends over 13 amino acids. In nucleotides, the CDR3 is TGTGCCAGCAGTTGGGGGTCAGAAGATACGCAGTATTTT. Translating it yields CASSWGSEDTQYF.

Written as DNA, the CDR3 is TGTGCCAGCAGCCGACGGTTGGGGCCAGACGATGGCTACACCTTC. Translated, it gives CASSRRLGPDDGYTF. The V and J genes are TRBV7-8 and TRBJ1-2; TRBD1 might be the D (5 bases). V dropped 5 bases and J dropped 6 bases, with 19 bases sitting between them. CDR1 is SGHVS, CDR2 FQNEAQ, per germline. This CDR3 comprises 15 residues.

There are a few counts of this clonotype. The chain uses TRBV7-6 and TRBJ2-3; 9 nucleotides agree with TRBD2. Per the germline V gene, CDR1 is SGHVS and CDR2 is FNYEAQ. This CDR3 region has 15 residues. The V gene end was trimmed by 3 bases and the J gene end by 9 bases; junction bases not matched to a gene: 10. CDR3 DNA sequence: TGTGCCAGCAGCTTGGCGGGAGGGCCAGGAGGGACGCAGTATTTT. Translated: CASSLAGGPGGTQYF.

The J gene is TRBJ2-1, the V gene TRBV5-1, with D perhaps matching TRBD1 (5 bases). The V end was cut by 2 bases, the J end by 7 bases, with 13 bases between. Germline CDR1 SGHRS, CDR2 YFSETQ. The CDR3 spans 14 residues. Here the CDR3 reads CASSLSPGMNEQFF. The CDR3 nucleotides read TGCGCCAGCAGCTTATCTCCAGGGATGAATGAGCAGTTCTTC.

In this sample, this clonotype turned up a few times. The gene calls are TRBV7-9 and TRBJ1-2; the D gene is possibly TRBD1 (5 bases). Germline V CDR1 and CDR2: SEHNR, FQNEAQ (reference sequence). CDR3 length: 14 amino acids. The V end lost 4 bases, the J end lost 5 bases, and 14 bases lay between the germline ends. The CDR3 DNA follows: TGTGCCAGCAGCTCCCCGGGACCGCTTTATGGCTACACCTTC. This gives the protein CASSSPGPLYGYTF.

This clonotype was picked up a small number of times. The rearrangement joins TRBV7-2 to TRBJ1-4; 7 bases match TRBD1. The germline gives CDR1 SGHTA, CDR2 FQGNSA. CDR3 length: 16 amino acids. V gave up 0 bases and J gave up 10 bases; unmatched junction bases: 11. The CDR3 nucleotides read TGTGCCAGCAGCTTAGCCCCAGACAGGGTCGGAGGAAAACTGTTTTTT. Its protein product is CASSLAPDRVGGKLFF.

The chain recombines TRBV28 with TRBJ2-5, with D hard to call. V lost 4 bases, J lost 3 bases, and 12 bases lay in between. CDR1 and CDR2 from the germline V gene are MDHEN and SYDVKM. This CDR3 spans 14 amino acids. The CDR3 reads CASSSALAKETQYF. As DNA, the CDR3 is TGTGCCAGCAGTTCCGCTTTAGCAAAAGAGACCCAGTACTTC.

Points on this clonotype: A read error may account for a junction end that differs from germline. J is TRBJ2-1 and V is TRBV19, with a possible D match to TRBD2 (6 bases). Germline V CDR1 and CDR2: LNHDA, SQIVND (reference sequence). This CDR3 spans 13 amino acids. CDR3 residues: CASIIGGDNEQFF. The CDR3 nucleotides are TGTGCCAGTATTATAGGAGGGGACAATGAGCAGTTCTTC.

The rearrangement uses TRBV6-4 and TRBJ2-3; D perhaps matches TRBD2 (5 bases). The length of the CDR3 is 19 residues. V lost 2 bases and J lost 0, with 21 bases in between. Germline-derived CDR1 and CDR2 are MRHNA and SNTAGT. The CDR3, as DNA: TGTGCCAGCAGTGACCATGATCCTAGCTCACCTTATAGCACAGATACGCAGTATTTT. Its translation: CASSDHDPSSPYSTDTQYF.

This clonotype was observed at least ten times. V usage is TRBV27 and J usage is TRBJ1-5; D unclear. CDR1 MNHEY and CDR2 SMNVEV come from the germline V gene (reference sequence). The CDR3 has 16 amino acids. Trimming removed 6 bases at V and 5 bases at J, with 20 bases between. CDR3 nucleotides: TGTGCCAGCAGGCCCACGTTCGGGGTTAAGGATCAGCCCCAGCATTTT. Its protein is CASRPTFGVKDQPQHF.

This clonotype was counted a few times. The chain recombines TRBV28 with TRBJ2-4, with TRBD1 matching over 7 bases. Germline loops: CDR1 MDHEN, CDR2 SYDVKM. The length of the CDR3 is 14 residues. The V gene end was trimmed by 6 bases and the J gene end by 8 bases; junction bases not matched to a gene: 10. The CDR3 loop reads CASSTSGGLDIQYF. The CDR3 DNA sequence: TGTGCCAGCAGCACCTCAGGGGGATTGGACATTCAGTACTTC.

The chain has TRBV6-5 and TRBJ2-3, with D hard to call. CDR1 is MNHEY and CDR2 is SVGAGI in the germline V gene. The CDR3 is 16 residues long. V dropped 6 bases and J dropped 1 base, with 17 bases sitting between them. The CDR3 region is CASSRPTAGGTDTQYF. CDR3 DNA: TGTGCCAGCAGCCGCCCGACGGCCGGCGGCACAGATACGCAGTATTTT.

Concerning this clonotype itself: A much larger clone is a single base away; this may be a read error. The missing conserved phenylalanine or tryptophan at the end of this CDR3 makes a read error likely. J is TRBJ1-1 and V is TRBV7-2; D ambiguous. Per germline, CDR1 SGHTA and CDR2 FQGNSA. The CDR3 loop spans 11 amino acids. Trimming took off 5 bases at V and 6 bases at J, with 7 bases between the two ends. The CDR3 protein is CASSRGPEAFL. The CDR3, as DNA: TGTGCCAGCAGCCGTGGCCCTGAAGCTTTCTTG.